This T cell receptor (beta chain) came from a study of T cell repertoires in cytomegalovirus infection. Study-level information: Both CMV infection and a matching HLA type were indicated by public TCR beta signatures.

This CDR3 contains 11 residues. V lost 11 bases, J lost 5 bases, and 12 bases lay in between. TCRdb re-derived calls from the reads in MiXCR, one entry per CDR3 protein. Seen here are fewer than 350,000 distinct CDR3 sequences, roughly a sixth observed once, and the top ten hold around 13%. In this sample, this clonotype turned up a few times. This clonotype originated in a human donor in good health (CMV status not recorded). Some clones in this sample may be carry-over from other donors' samples. This chain connects TRBV12-3 or TRBV12-4 to TRBJ1-1; D remains ambiguous. The sample comprised PBMCs. This CDR3 is CACSGRTEAFF. In DNA form, the CDR3 reads TGTGCCTGTAGTGGTCGGACTGAAGCTTTCTTT.